The TCR beta chain under discussion was sequenced for a study of T cell responses to AZD1222 COVID-19 vaccine. Measured with immunoSEQ multiplex PCR; TCRdb has only the in-frame clones, and not every one. The table records more than 150,000 clones, over 75% of them present only once. Germline CDR1 and CDR2: KGHDR and SFDVKD. This CDR3 contains 17 residues. Unmatched junction bases numbered 10, after V lost 6 bases and J lost 3 bases. The rearrangement uses TRBV24-1 and TRBJ1-5; 10 bases agree with TRBD1. The clonotype comes from an adult in good health. Sample: peripheral blood, taken on day 0 of AZD1222 vaccination. CDR3 coding DNA: TGTGCCACCAGTCCTCGGGACAGGGGCCCCGCCAATCAGCCCCAGCATTTT. This codes for CATSPRDRGPANQPQHF.